This TCR beta chain was identified during a study of patients and donors after allogeneic stem cell transplantation. This CDR3 region has 20 residues. Unmatched junction bases numbered 19, after V lost 5 bases and J lost 0 bases. Germline-derived CDR1 and CDR2 are SGHAT and FQDESV (reference sequence). TCRdb reprocessed the RT-PCR reads via MiXCR and lists one record per CDR3 protein. The sample yields about 960,000 distinct CDR3 sequences, 18% seen once. Material for sequencing was blood, either unsorted or a sorted T cell fraction (not recorded which). This TCR came from a human donor who was either an allogeneic HSCT recipient or a stem cell or donor lymphocyte infusion donor (not recorded which). It is not recorded whose cells these are; they may come from a transplant donor. This rearrangement joins TRBV11-1 to TRBJ2-4; 7 positions match TRBD1. The CDR3 region has the DNA TGTGCCAGCAGCACGAAACAGGGGCCTATCTCCCGGGGAGCCAAAAACATTCAGTACTTC. Translated: CASSTKQGPISRGAKNIQYF.